This TCR beta chain was sequenced in a study of tumor and adjacent non-tumor tissue in lung cancer. Study-wide points: Higher tumor TCR diversity was associated with shorter survival.

In regard to this clonotype: Its cognate antigen is unknown. One end of the junction varies from germline; a read error may be responsible.

The CDR3 contains 16 residues. Germline V lookup: CDR1 WNHNN, CDR2 SYGVQD (reference sequence). The library came from three nested PCR rounds adapted from ARM-PCR protocols. MiXCR was run by TCRdb on the multiplex PCR reads, yielding one entry per CDR3 protein. The data show 40,000 to 45,000 distinct CDR3 sequences, over 55% seen once. The template was RNA from unsorted bulk tissue. Distant lung tissue was collected more than 3 cm away from the tumor edge. This sequence was found in a man aged 45 to 65 with non-small cell lung cancer. The chain employs TRBV10-1 and TRBJ2-5, with D tentatively TRBD1 (5 bases). The source material was distant non-tumor lung tissue. This chain's CDR3 is CANSESRNPGAETQYF. The CDR3 bases are TGCGCCAACAGTGAGTCGAGGAACCCTGGGGCGGAGACGCAGTACTTC.